The clone carrying this TCR beta chain was recorded a few times. Its antigen is currently unknown. This specimen comes from a study of T cell responses to AZD1222 COVID-19 vaccine. The germline CDR1 and CDR2 sequences are SQVTM and ANQGSEA. The CDR3 totals 14 residues. V was shortened by 2 bases and J by 0 bases, with 8 bases between the two germline ends. Study results and caveats: It should be noted that donors were predominantly white British and more often female, and clonal diversity was possibly underestimated.

Assay used: immunoSEQ multiplex PCR; TCRdb lists only in-frame clones, some missing. In the table there are roughly 80,000 clones, roughly 90% of which are singletons. The genes are TRBV29-1 and TRBJ1-5; TRBD1 might be the D (5 bases). The sequencing here drew on peripheral blood, taken on day 0 of AZD1222 vaccination. This sequence was found in an adult in good health. The CDR3 reads CSVEWGSSNQPQHF. DNA of the CDR3: TGCAGCGTTGAATGGGGCAGTAGCAATCAGCCCCAGCATTTT.